This entry lists 19 T cell receptor beta chains sequenced from one sample in a study of CD8+CD57+ T cells in acquired aplastic anemia. Profiling that covered TCR beta VDJ and CDR3 relied on genomic DNA as its template. MiXCR was run by TCRdb on the reads, yielding one entry per CDR3 protein. Here the sample spans 200,000 to 250,000 distinct CDR3 sequences, 40% to 50% being singletons. Selection for sequencing was limited to patients who had shown CD8+CD57+ cell expansion by flow cytometry. The sample consisted of sorted CD4+, CD8+, or CD8+CD57+ T cells (not recorded which) from PBMCs. The receptors originated from a human donor with aplastic anemia.

The rearrangement joins TRBV9 to TRBJ1-3; D call uncertain. The length of the CDR3 is 14 residues. The V gene lost 1 base and the J gene lost 2 bases, with 7 bases spanning the gap. Germline V gene lookup returns CDR1 SGDLS and CDR2 YYNGEE. The CDR3 DNA reads as TGTGCCAGCAGCGTATTGGGAACTGGAAACACCATATATTTT. Translating gives CASSVLGTGNTIYF.

This clonotype was detected ten times or more. The chain combines TRBV27 with TRBJ1-6, with D perhaps matching TRBD1 (5 bases). Between the trimmed V and J ends, which lost 5 bases and 7 bases, there was a span of 12 bases. The CDR3 covers 14 residues. CDR1 is MNHEY and CDR2 is SMNVEV in the germline V gene (reference sequence). The CDR3 loop reads CASSRAGNNSPLHF. The DNA of the CDR3 is TGTGCCAGCAGTAGAGCAGGGAACAATTCACCCCTCCACTTT.

The rearrangement uses TRBV9 and TRBJ2-5, with D maybe TRBD2 (5 bases). The CDR3 length is 16 residues. Germline loops: CDR1 SGDLS, CDR2 YYNGEE. Trimming took 7 bases from V and 5 from J, leaving 24 bases between them. CDR3 sequence (DNA): TGTGCCAGCTCACCGAGGGATACCATCCTCCAGGAGACCCAGTACTTC. Its protein is CASSPRDTILQETQYF.

Comment on this clonotype: Given the absence of the conserved phenylalanine or tryptophan at the CDR3 end, a read error is likely. Because the CDR3's place on the DNA is in doubt, the DNA is left out and the CDR3 is given as listed by TCRdb. The chain couples TRBV7-6 to TRBJ1-4. The V gene's germline CDR1 is SGHVS and CDR2 FNYEAQ. The CDR3 numbers 9 amino acids, ends counted. The CDR3 sequence: CASRTSGGV.

This chain connects TRBV19 to TRBJ2-3, with a weak D call TRBD1 (5 bases). CDR3 length equals 13 residues. CDR1 is LNHDA, CDR2 SQIVND, per germline (reference sequence). Trimming pared 4 bases from V and 6 bases from J, leaving 11 bases between. This CDR3 reads CASSKTVYDTQYF. The CDR3 nucleotides read TGTGCCAGTAGTAAGACAGTGTATGATACGCAGTATTTT.

Remarks on this clonotype: At one end the junction does not follow the germline gene, possibly because of a read error. CDR3 loop: CASSFRGSHNSPLHF. In DNA, the CDR3 is TGTGCCAGCAGTTTTAGGGGCTCCCATAATTCACCCCTCCACTTT. This sequence joins TRBV27 and TRBJ1-6; D may be TRBD1 (5 bases). Germline lookup yields CDR1 MNHEY and CDR2 SMNVEV (reference sequence). CDR3 length: 15 amino acids.

The chain uses TRBV7-2 and TRBJ1-1; the D gene is possibly TRBD1 (6 bases). This CDR3 has 14 amino acids. Per germline, CDR1 SGHTA and CDR2 FQGNSA. Between the trimmed V and J ends, which lost 6 bases and 3 bases, there was a span of 14 bases. The CDR3 loop is CASRKQGGDTEAFF. The CDR3 coding sequence is TGTGCCAGCAGGAAACAGGGAGGAGACACTGAAGCTTTCTTT.

The CDR3 coding sequence is TGTGCCAGCAGCTTAGAATTCCCCGTCCTGGGCCTCCAGGCTGTGAGCACAGATACGCAGTATTTT. Translated, it gives CASSLEFPVLGLQAVSTDTQYF. The rearrangement links TRBV11-2 to TRBJ2-3; D uncertain. In germline, CDR1 is SGHAT, CDR2 FQNNGV. CDR3 size: 22 residues. Trimming took 0 bases from V and 0 from J, leaving 28 bases between them.

This clonotype was seen many times. A junction end diverges from the germline sequence, so it may reflect a read error. The chain carries TRBV14 and TRBJ1-4; D perhaps matches TRBD1 (5 bases). There are 15 residues in the CDR3. Looked up from germline, CDR1 is SGHDN and CDR2 is FVKESK. CDR3 protein: CASSQDRATNEKLFF. CDR3 DNA sequence: TGTGCCAGCAGTCAAGACAGAGCAACTAATGAAAAACTGTTTTTT. Supplemented by reference TRBV14 and TRBJ1-4, the full variable domain reads EAGVTQFPSHSVIEKGQTVTLRCDPISGHDNLYWYRRVMGKEIKFLLHFVKESKQDESGMPNNRFLAERTGGTYSTLKVQPAELEDSGVYFCASSQDRATNEKLFFGSGTQLSVL.

At least ten counts were recorded for this clonotype. This rearrangement joins TRBV12-3 or TRBV12-4 to TRBJ1-4; maybe TRBD1 (5 bases). Trimming stripped 1 base from V and 10 bases from J, with 22 bases between. The CDR3 covers 17 residues. The CDR3 coding sequence is TGTGCCAGCAGTTTAGAGATTGGACACTCTGGCCTTGGAAAACTGTTTTTT. Its translation is CASSLEIGHSGLGKLFF.

In its sample, this clonotype was seen a few times. This chain links TRBV28 with TRBJ2-7; 9 bases map to TRBD1. The length of the CDR3 is 14 residues. Trimming removed 3 bases from V and 5 bases from J; junction bases left unmatched: 5. The germline gives CDR1 MDHEN, CDR2 SYDVKM. CDR3 DNA sequence: TGTGCCAGCAGTTTGGACAGGGGTATGGACGAGCAGTACTTC. This codes for CASSLDRGMDEQYF.

This clonotype showed up just once. CDR3 in amino acids: CAINGAERYGYTF. The CDR3 DNA reads as TGTGCCATCAACGGCGCGGAACGCTATGGCTACACCTTC. The chain recombines TRBV10-3 with TRBJ1-2; D not certain. Germline-derived CDR1 and CDR2 are ENHRY and SYGVKD. Trimming took 7 bases from V and 4 from J, leaving 13 bases between them. The CDR3 contains 13 residues.

Of note for this clonotype: An end of the junction does not agree with germline; a read error may underlie this. The chain combines TRBV4-2 with TRBJ2-2; TRBD1 matches 7 bases. The CDR3 runs to 14 residues. Per germline, CDR1 LGHNA and CDR2 YNFKEQ. CDR3 coding DNA: TGTGCCGGCAGCCACCTCAGGGGGACCGGGGAGCTGTTTTTT. This encodes CAGSHLRGTGELFF.

The chain couples TRBV7-9 to TRBJ2-7, with 8 nucleotides matching TRBD1. Germline loops: CDR1 SEHNR, CDR2 FQNEAQ (reference sequence). The CDR3 is made up of 14 amino acids. The ends lost 6 bases at V and 3 bases at J; junction bases unmatched: 7. CDR3 protein: CASSDRGKYYEQYF. The DNA of the CDR3 is TGTGCCAGCAGTGACAGGGGAAAATACTACGAGCAGTACTTC.

The gene calls are TRBV11-2 and TRBJ2-7; 10 bases are shared with TRBD2. The germline gives CDR1 SGHAT, CDR2 FQNNGV. The CDR3 loop spans 17 amino acids. V shed 2 bases, J shed 2 bases, and the junction held 9 bases outside the gene matches. In DNA form, the CDR3 reads TGTGCCAGCAGCTTAAAAGCTAGCGGGGGCTTTACCTACGAGCAGTACTTC. Translation: CASSLKASGGFTYEQYF.

The table lists this clonotype with many counts. The chain recombines TRBV7-9 with TRBJ1-5, with 8 bases aligning to TRBD1. The V and J ends lost 4 bases and 1 base, in that order; junction bases with no gene match: 3. The CDR3 runs 15 residues. CDR1 and CDR2 from the germline V gene are SEHNR and FQNEAQ (reference sequence). The CDR3 region is CASSSDRGSNQPQHF. The CDR3 DNA is TGTGCCAGCAGCTCAGACAGGGGAAGCAATCAGCCCCAGCATTTT.

This clonotype turned up a few times. The chain combines TRBV6-5 with TRBJ1-2, with no clear D. Germline-derived CDR1 and CDR2 are MNHEY and SVGAGI. V was cut by 2 bases and J by 4 bases, with 17 bases left in between. The CDR3 sequence is 16 residues long. In DNA, the CDR3 is TGTGCCAGCAGTTACCCGAGACCCCTTAACCTCTATGGCTACACCTTC. Translation gives CASSYPRPLNLYGYTF.

V and J are TRBV30 and TRBJ1-4; no clear D gene. Germline-derived CDR1 and CDR2 are GTSNPN and SVGIG (reference sequence). The CDR3 contains 11 residues. V was trimmed by 5 bases and J by 8 bases, leaving 9 bases between them. The CDR3 is CAWYNSEKLFF. CDR3 nucleotide sequence: TGTGCCTGGTACAACTCGGAAAAACTGTTTTTT.

This clonotype was found many times. J is TRBJ2-7 and V is TRBV11-2; D gene ambiguous. Germline V gene sequence: CDR1 SGHAT, CDR2 FQNNGV. The CDR3 is 14 amino acids. V was trimmed by 1 base and J by 5 bases, leaving 12 bases between them. Here the CDR3 DNA reads TGTGCCAGCAGCTTAGGCCCGGACCTAAACGAGCAGTACTTC. Amino acid sequence: CASSLGPDLNEQYF. The full variable domain, completed using reference TRBV11-2 and TRBJ2-7, is EAGVAQSPRYKIIEKRQSVAFWCNPISGHATLYWYQQILGQGPKLLIQFQNNGVVDDSQLPKDRFSAERLKGVDSTLKIQPAKLEDSAVYLCASSLGPDLNEQYFGPGTRLTVT.